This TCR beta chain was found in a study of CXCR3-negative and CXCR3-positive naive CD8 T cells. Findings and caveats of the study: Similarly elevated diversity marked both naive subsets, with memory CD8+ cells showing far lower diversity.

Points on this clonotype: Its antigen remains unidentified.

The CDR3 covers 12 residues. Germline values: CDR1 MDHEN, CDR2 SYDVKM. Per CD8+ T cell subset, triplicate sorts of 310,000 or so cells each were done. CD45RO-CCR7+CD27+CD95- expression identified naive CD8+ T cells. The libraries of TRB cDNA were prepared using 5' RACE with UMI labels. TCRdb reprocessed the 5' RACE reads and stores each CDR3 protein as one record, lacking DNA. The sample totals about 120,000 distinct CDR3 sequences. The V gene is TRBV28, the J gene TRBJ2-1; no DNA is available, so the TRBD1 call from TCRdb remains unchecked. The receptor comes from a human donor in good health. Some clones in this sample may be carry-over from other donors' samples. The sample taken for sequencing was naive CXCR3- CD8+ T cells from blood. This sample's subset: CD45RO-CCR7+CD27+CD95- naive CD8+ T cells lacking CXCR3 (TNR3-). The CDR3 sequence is CASSYGGAEQFF. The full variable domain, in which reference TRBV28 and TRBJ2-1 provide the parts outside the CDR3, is DVKVTQSSRYLVKRTGEKVFLECVQDMDHENMFWYRQDPGLGLRLIYFSYDVKMKEKGDIPEGYSVSREKKERFSLILESASTNQTSMYLCASSYGGAEQFFGPGTRLTVL.